Described below is a single TCR beta chain sequence and its context. Its antigen remains unknown. All of the donors resided in Nashville, Tennessee, and each was a Caucasian adult. This entry belongs to a study of shared clonotypes between healthy human individuals. General observations from the study: Sequencing depth was predicted to influence how clonotypes are shared among donors.

This CDR3 is built from 15 residues. V trimming: 6 bases; J trimming: 4 bases; junction bases outside the gene matches: 9. Per germline, CDR1 MNHEY and CDR2 SVGAGI. Sequenced by immunoSEQ multiplex PCR; TCRdb stores in-frame clones only, minus some. The sample includes 2 million to 2.5 million clones, around 95% of them seen just once. V and J are TRBV6-5 and TRBJ2-7; 10 nucleotides agree with TRBD2. The sequenced material came from naive CD4+ T cells sorted from blood. Subset denoted: CD45RA+ positively selected. This receptor was obtained from a young man in good health. CDR3 nucleotide sequence: TGTGCCAGCAGCAGACAGGGGACTAGCGTGTACGAGCAGTACTTC. Translating it yields CASSRQGTSVYEQYF.